These 6 T cell receptor beta chains share one sample of origin, sequenced in a study of Graves' ophthalmopathy and Graves' hyperthyroidism. The TCR beta CDR3 regions underwent amplification from RNA transcripts. The first round was an RT-PCR with HTBI primers, and the second round was a multiplex PCR. TCRdb ran MiXCR on the multiplex PCR reads and lists one entry per CDR3 protein. This table holds 35,000 to 50,000 distinct CDR3 sequences, roughly 50% found once. The sample consisted of peripheral blood. These TCRs come from an adult woman with stable Graves' hyperthyroidism.

This clonotype was seen ten or more times. The rearrangement links TRBV10-3 to TRBJ1-4; no clear D gene. The germline gives CDR1 ENHRY, CDR2 SYGVKD. The CDR3 covers 15 residues. Trimming removed 0 bases from V and 0 bases from J, with 5 bases in between. Here the CDR3 DNA reads TGTGCCATCAGTGAGTCTGGAGCAACTAATGAAAAACTGTTTTTT. Translated, it gives CAISESGATNEKLFF.

This clonotype came up many times. The chain uses TRBV9 and TRBJ2-7, with D uncertain. Germline V gives CDR1 SGDLS, CDR2 YYNGEE. V lost 4 bases, J lost 6 bases, and 26 bases lay in between. The CDR3 runs 17 residues. CDR3 bases: TGTGCCAGCAGCCCCCGAGCTGCCTTCACCCCTATGCTCGAGCAGTACTTC. It specifies CASSPRAAFTPMLEQYF.

This clonotype was counted ten times or more. The chain couples TRBV25-1 to TRBJ2-3, with a tentative D call TRBD2 (5 bases). The CDR3 loop spans 14 amino acids. V was pared by 4 bases and J by 4 bases, with 12 bases between. CDR1 is MGHDK, CDR2 SYGVNS, per germline. CDR3: CASSGELGSDTQYF. CDR3 coding DNA: TGTGCCAGCAGTGGAGAACTAGGCTCAGATACGCAGTATTTT.

The V gene is TRBV15, the J gene TRBJ1-1; the D gene is possibly TRBD1 (6 bases). In germline, CDR1 is LNHNV, CDR2 YYDKDF (reference sequence). Trimming removed 3 bases at V and 1 base at J, with 15 bases between. This CDR3 is 16 amino acids long. The CDR3 reads CATSSLGTTQNTEAFF. Written as DNA, the CDR3 is TGTGCCACCAGCAGCTTGGGGACAACGCAGAACACTGAAGCTTTCTTT.

The chain employs TRBV15 and TRBJ2-7; 12 bases are a match to TRBD2. The CDR3 has 19 residues. Germline lookup yields CDR1 LNHNV and CDR2 YYDKDF (reference sequence). With V trimmed by 0 bases and J by 4 bases, 13 bases remained unmatched. In nucleotides, the CDR3 is TGTGCCACCAGCAGAGAACCGGGACTAGCGGGTAACGGTGGGTACGAGCAGTACTTC. This translates into CATSREPGLAGNGGYEQYF.

J is TRBJ2-5 and V is TRBV7-6; 11 bases are shared with TRBD2. The germline CDR1 and CDR2 sequences are SGHVS and FNYEAQ. The CDR3 loop spans 12 amino acids. Germline trimming cut 9 bases from V and 7 bases from J; bases unmatched to any gene: 4. DNA for the CDR3: TGTGCCAGTAGCGGGAGGGGCGGGACCCAGTACTTC. As protein: CASSGRGGTQYF. The whole variable domain, remainder taken from reference TRBV7-6 and TRBJ2-5, is GAGVSQSPRYKVTKRGQDVALRCDPISGHVSLYWYRQALGQGPEFLTYFNYEAQQDKSGLPNDRFSAERPEGSISTLTIQRTEQRDSAMYRCASSGRGGTQYFGPGTRLLVL.